The rows below give T cell receptor beta chains drawn from one sample of a study of blood T cell repertoires in COVID-19. Libraries were prepared by immunoSEQ multiplex PCR; TCRdb keeps only in-frame clonotypes and omits some of them. The data show over 350,000 clones, roughly 89% seen once. Sequenced input: PBMCs or T cells enriched from blood (not recorded which). The source of these receptors is a woman aged 45-59 years who had recovered from COVID-19. Each CDR3 is given with its conserved first and last residue. The D gene is left open where the match is weak. Rows may omit the clone size; those that give it use once, few, many or a size class.

V	size	D	J	DNA	CDR3
TRBV3-1/TRBV3-2	-	TRBD1	TRBJ1-5	TGTGCCAGCAGCCAAGGCCGGACAGGGATTCACGATCAGCCCCAGCATTTT	CASSQGRTGIHDQPQHF
TRBV7-8	-	TRBD2	TRBJ2-3	TGTGCCAGCAGCTTAAGGGGTGGAGCGGGGGGCACAGATACGCAGTATTTT	CASSLRGGAGGTDTQYF
TRBV29-1	-	-	TRBJ1-1	TGCAGCGTTGAAGGCCAATCGGACAAGCGGAACACTGAAGCTTTCTTT	CSVEGQSDKRNTEAFF
TRBV7-9	-	TRBD1	TRBJ1-2	TGTGCCAGCAGCCGACAGGGGCATGGCTACACCTTC	CASSRQGHGYTF
TRBV27	-	-	TRBJ1-4	TGTGCCAGCAGTTCCTACCTCAGGGCAACTAATGAAAAACTGTTTTTT	CASSSYLRATNEKLFF
TRBV24-1	-	-	TRBJ2-1	TGTGCCACCAGTGATTTACGCAGGGACAATGAGCAGTTCTTC	CATSDLRRDNEQFF
TRBV27	-	-	TRBJ2-1	TGTGCCAGCAGTTTATCACAGCCTGGGGAGCAGTTCTTC	CASSLSQPGEQFF
TRBV7-2	-	-	TRBJ2-1	TGTGCCAGCAGCTTAGAACTAGCTGTGGCCGAGCAGTTCTTC	CASSLELAVAEQFF
TRBV3-1/TRBV3-2	-	-	TRBJ1-5	TGTGCCAGCAGCCAAGAACCGGGGTCTAGTCAGCCCCAGCATTTT	CASSQEPGSSQPQHF
TRBV4-3	-	-	TRBJ2-6	TGCGCCAGCAGCCAGGCGCCGTGGGCAGGCGACTCTGGGGCCAACGTCCTGACTTTC	CASSQAPWAGDSGANVLTF
TRBV7-2	-	-	TRBJ1-5	TGTGCCAGCAGCTTAGGAGTGAGTAGCAATCAGCCCCAGCATTTT	CASSLGVSSNQPQHF
TRBV18	-	-	TRBJ2-6	TGTGCCAGCTCACCAAGACATTTAGACTCTGGGGCCAACGTCCTGACTTTC	CASSPRHLDSGANVLTF
TRBV7-6	-	-	TRBJ1-1	TGTGCCAGCAGCAAAGACAGGAACACTGAAGCTTTCTTT	CASSKDRNTEAFF
TRBV7-2	-	TRBD1	TRBJ1-2	TGTGCCAGCAGCTTGTACCGGGACAGGACCTATGGCTACACCTTC	CASSLYRDRTYGYTF
TRBV12-3/TRBV12-4	-	-	TRBJ1-2	TGTGCCAGCAGTTTACGGGAGGATGGCTACACCTTC	CASSLREDGYTF
TRBV20-1	-	-	TRBJ1-3	TGCAGTGCTAGCGGGGGAAACACCATATATTTT	CSASGGNTIYF
TRBV24-1	-	TRBD1	TRBJ1-1	TGTGCCACCACCGCCGGGACAGGGGGCAGAGCTTTCTTT	CATTAGTGGRAFF
TRBV3-1/TRBV3-2	-	-	TRBJ2-5	TGTGCCAGCAGCCAAGCCCCGAGAGAGACCCAGTACTTC	CASSQAPRETQYF
TRBV11-2	-	-	TRBJ2-1	TGTGCCAGCAGCTCCGTCCGGGGTCATGAGCAGTTCTTC	CASSSVRGHEQFF
TRBV21-1	-	-	TRBJ2-2	TGTGCCAGCAGCAATGGGCAGGGGAACGCCGGGGAGCTGTTTTTT	CASSNGQGNAGELFF
TRBV2	-	TRBD1	TRBJ1-1	TGTGCCAGTGGGGGGGACAGGGGAAGCACTGAAGCTTTCTTT	CASGGDRGSTEAFF
TRBV9	once	-	TRBJ1-4	TGTGCCAGCAGCCCCCAGGTGGCATTCGCCGAAAAACTGTTTTTT	CASSPQVAFAEKLFF
TRBV19	-	TRBD1	TRBJ2-5	TGTGCCAGTAGTCCCCGGGACAGGGGGCTAGTAGAGACCCAGTACTTC	CASSPRDRGLVETQYF
TRBV7-6	few	-	TRBJ1-3	TGTGCCAGCAGTCAGTTCTCTGGAAACACCATATATTTT	CASSQFSGNTIYF
TRBV7-3	-	TRBD2	TRBJ2-3	TGTGCCAGCAGCACTTGGACTAGCGGGGGGAGAAGCACAGATACGCAGTATTTT	CASSTWTSGGRSTDTQYF
TRBV7-9	-	TRBD1	TRBJ1-2	TGTGCCAGCAGCCCGGGGACAGCCTATGGCTACACCTTC	CASSPGTAYGYTF
TRBV5-4	once	-	TRBJ1-4	TGTGCCAGCAGCTTGAGCGGGGAGGGAAAACTGTTTTTT	CASSLSGEGKLFF
TRBV27	-	-	TRBJ1-1	TGTGCCAGCGGCCGAACTGAAGCTTTCTTT	CASGRTEAFF
TRBV14	-	TRBD1	TRBJ2-7	TGTGCCAGCAGCCAAGCGGGACAGAATAGTGCCGATCAGTACTTC	CASSQAGQNSADQYF
TRBV18	-	-	TRBJ2-7	TGTGCCAGCTCACCGGAGGCAGGCCCCTACGAGCAGTACTTC	CASSPEAGPYEQYF
TRBV5-1	-	-	TRBJ1-6	TGCGCCAGCAGCTTGGGTCACGGTGTGAGTAATTCACCCCTCCACTTT	CASSLGHGVSNSPLHF
TRBV6-2/TRBV6-3	-	-	TRBJ2-1	TGTGCCAGCAGTACTACAGGGACTGAGCAGTTCTTC	CASSTTGTEQFF
TRBV27	-	TRBD1	TRBJ2-2	TGTGCCAGCAGTAGCCCCGGGACAGCCAACACCGGGGAGCTGTTTTTT	CASSSPGTANTGELFF
TRBV14	-	TRBD1	TRBJ1-1	TGTGCCAGCAGCCTAGGGACAGGGCCTGAAGCTTTCTTT	CASSLGTGPEAFF
TRBV29-1	few	-	TRBJ1-1	TGCAGCGTTGGGCCCACTGAAGCTTTCTTT	CSVGPTEAFF
TRBV6-2/TRBV6-3	-	TRBD2	TRBJ2-3	TGTGCCAGCAACCCGGGACTAGCTCTTTCTGGTACGCAGTATTTT	CASNPGLALSGTQYF
TRBV2	-	-	TRBJ1-2	TGTGCCAGCAGTGAAGTCACGCGTACTAACTATGGCTACACCTTC	CASSEVTRTNYGYTF
TRBV9	-	-	TRBJ2-1	TGTGCCAGCAGCGTAGCGGGGAATTCCTACAATGAGCAGTTCTTC	CASSVAGNSYNEQFF
TRBV11-2	-	-	TRBJ1-1	TGTGCCAGCAGCTTAGCCCTCGGCACTGAAGCTTTCTTT	CASSLALGTEAFF
TRBV4-2	-	TRBD1	TRBJ1-4	TGTGCCAGCAGCCAGGATCCGGGACAGGGAAATAATGAAAAACTGTTTTTT	CASSQDPGQGNNEKLFF
TRBV27	once	TRBD2	TRBJ2-1	TGTGCCAGTACTCACGGGACTAGCGGTAACAATGAGCAGTTCTTC	CASTHGTSGNNEQFF
TRBV18	-	-	TRBJ1-4	TGTGCCAGCTCACATTTGAGGCAGGCCGGGGGTGAAAAACTGTTTTTT	CASSHLRQAGGEKLFF
TRBV29-1	-	-	TRBJ2-7	TGCAGCGTGTCGGGGGAAGGCTACGAGCAGTACTTC	CSVSGEGYEQYF
TRBV3-1/TRBV3-2	-	-	TRBJ1-2	TGTGCCAGCAGCCAAGGGAGGGGCTACACCTTC	CASSQGRGYTF
TRBV28	-	TRBD1	TRBJ1-2	TGTGCCAGCATTCTTCTCGCGGGACAGAACTATGGCTACACCTTC	CASILLAGQNYGYTF
TRBV6-4	-	TRBD2	TRBJ2-1	TGTGCCAGCAGGACTAGCGGACAACACAATGAGCAGTTCTTC	CASRTSGQHNEQFF
TRBV30	-	-	TRBJ1-2	TGTGCCTGGATTAGACATTATGGCTACACCTTC	CAWIRHYGYTF
TRBV28	-	-	TRBJ1-6	TGTGCCAGCAGTCCTACCCCCGACTGGGTGCAGGGTTCACCCCTCCACTTT	CASSPTPDWVQGSPLHF
TRBV28	-	-	TRBJ1-5	TGTGCCAGCAGTCCCACCCTACGACGGACTGTAAAACCTATCGATCAGCCCCAGCATTTT	CASSPTLRRTVKPIDQPQHF
TRBV28	-	-	TRBJ1-5	TGTGCCGTAAGCATTTCCCAACAGCCCCAGCATTTT	CAVSISQQPQHF
TRBV7-9	-	TRBD1	TRBJ2-3	TGTGCCAGCAGCAGAGCAGGTTTTCGTCCCGGGACAGGGAGTGATACGCAGTATTTT	CASSRAGFRPGTGSDTQYF
TRBV3-1/TRBV3-2	-	-	TRBJ1-2	TGTGCCAGCAGCCAAGATCCGGGAATAAACTATGGCTACACCTTC	CASSQDPGINYGYTF
TRBV24-1	-	TRBD2	TRBJ2-1	TGTGCCACCAGTGATTTCTCCCGAATAGCGGGAAACAATGAGCAGTTCTTC	CATSDFSRIAGNNEQFF